The next 10 T cell receptor beta chains were all read from a single sample in a study of immune evolution from preneoplasia to lung adenocarcinoma. Sequenced by immunoSEQ multiplex PCR; TCRdb stores in-frame clones only, minus some. The table includes tens of thousands of clones, just under 75% detected once. Sequencing input: FFPE invasive lung adenocarcinoma tissue. These receptors all come from a person aged 55 to 75 with invasive lung adenocarcinoma. Some clones in this sample may be carry-over from other donors' samples.

This chain uses TRBV28 with TRBJ1-5; TRBD1 matches 7 bases. Losses at the gene ends were 2 bases for V and 5 bases for J; bases not matched to a gene: 6. Looked up from germline, CDR1 is MDHEN and CDR2 is SYDVKM. This CDR3 region has 15 residues. This CDR3 reads CASSLADRAHQPQHF. In DNA, the CDR3 is TGTGCCAGCAGTTTAGCTGACAGGGCTCATCAGCCCCAGCATTTT.

CDR3 nucleotides: TGTGCCAGCTCACCGCCCGGGACAGCCTACTACGAGCAGTACTTC. This encodes CASSPPGTAYYEQYF. V is TRBV18 and J is TRBJ2-7, with 7 bases lining up with TRBD1. The CDR3 has 15 amino acids. With 3 bases clipped from V and 3 bases from J, the junction kept 8 bases outside the gene matches. Germline V CDR1 and CDR2: KGHSH, LQKENI.

This chain joins TRBV29-1 and TRBJ1-5; D is undetermined. CDR1 is SQVTM and CDR2 is ANQGSEA in the germline V gene. The CDR3 sequence is 14 residues long. The V and J ends lost 1 base and 0 bases respectively, with 7 bases between them. The CDR3 DNA is TGCAGCGTTGAAGGGGCGACTAGCAATCAGCCCCAGCATTTT. This sequence encodes CSVEGATSNQPQHF.

The genes are TRBV5-5 and TRBJ2-5, with 7 bases matching TRBD2. The CDR3 totals 17 residues. The V gene's germline CDR1 is SGHKS and CDR2 YYEKEE (reference sequence). After removal of 5 bases from V and 6 bases from J, the junction contained 19 bases not matched to a gene. In DNA, the CDR3 is TGTGCCAGCAGTCTCTCCCTCCGACTAGACGGGGGGAAGACCCAGTACTTC. Protein: CASSLSLRLDGGKTQYF.

This chain links TRBV30 with TRBJ1-5; tentatively, D is TRBD1 (5 bases). V dropped 0 bases and J dropped 6 bases, with 15 bases sitting between them. The germline V gene encodes CDR1 GTSNPN and CDR2 SVGIG (reference sequence). The CDR3 extends over 15 amino acids. The CDR3 nucleotides read TGTGCCTGGAGTGTAGAAACGGCCAGGGCTCAGCCCCAGCATTTT. Translating it yields CAWSVETARAQPQHF.

This clone qualifies as medium-sized. CDR3 DNA sequence: TGTGCCAGCAGCTTCCGACAGGGGATAGATACGCAGTATTTT. Amino acid sequence: CASSFRQGIDTQYF. J is TRBJ2-3 and V is TRBV7-9, with TRBD1 matching over 8 bases. Per germline, CDR1 SEHNR and CDR2 FQNEAQ (reference sequence). With V trimmed by 3 bases and J by 5 bases, 4 bases remained unmatched. The CDR3 totals 14 residues.

The chain uses TRBV28 and TRBJ1-2; 7 nucleotides align to TRBD1. This CDR3 spans 12 amino acids. Germline trimming cut 4 bases from V and 5 bases from J; bases unmatched to any gene: 1. Germline V CDR1 and CDR2: MDHEN, SYDVKM. The CDR3 loop is CASSSGQYGYTF. CDR3 DNA sequence: TGTGCCAGCAGTTCGGGACAGTATGGCTACACCTTC.

V is TRBV19 and J is TRBJ2-5; 15 bases agree with TRBD2. The CDR3 has 16 amino acids. The junction had 7 bases not matched to a gene; V was cut back by 6 bases and J by 5 bases. CDR1 is LNHDA, CDR2 SQIVND, per germline (reference sequence). CDR3 DNA: TGTGCCAGTAGCCGGGGGACTAGCGGGAGGTCGGAGACCCAGTACTTC. Residues: CASSRGTSGRSETQYF.

CDR3 sequence reads: CASSLLMGIEQFF. CDR3 sequence (DNA): TGTGCCAGCAGTTTACTGATGGGGATTGAGCAGTTCTTC. This sequence joins TRBV28 and TRBJ2-1; D unclear. Looked up from germline, CDR1 is MDHEN and CDR2 is SYDVKM. The V and J ends lost 2 bases and 9 bases respectively, with 11 bases between them. This CDR3 is built from 13 residues. The full variable domain, completed using reference TRBV28 and TRBJ2-1, is DVKVTQSSRYLVKRTGEKVFLECVQDMDHENMFWYRQDPGLGLRLIYFSYDVKMKEKGDIPEGYSVSREKKERFSLILESASTNQTSMYLCASSLLMGIEQFFGPGTRLTVL.

This clone was found a few times. CDR3: CASSDPLYLAGRSRNIQYF. In nucleotides, the CDR3 is TGTGCCAGCAGTGACCCACTCTATCTAGCGGGAAGATCTAGAAACATTCAGTACTTC. The J gene is TRBJ2-4, the V gene TRBV6-1, with 9 bases aligning to TRBD2. The germline CDR1 and CDR2 sequences are MNHNS and SASEGT. This CDR3 comprises 19 residues. With V trimmed by 3 bases and J by 6 bases, 18 bases remained unmatched.